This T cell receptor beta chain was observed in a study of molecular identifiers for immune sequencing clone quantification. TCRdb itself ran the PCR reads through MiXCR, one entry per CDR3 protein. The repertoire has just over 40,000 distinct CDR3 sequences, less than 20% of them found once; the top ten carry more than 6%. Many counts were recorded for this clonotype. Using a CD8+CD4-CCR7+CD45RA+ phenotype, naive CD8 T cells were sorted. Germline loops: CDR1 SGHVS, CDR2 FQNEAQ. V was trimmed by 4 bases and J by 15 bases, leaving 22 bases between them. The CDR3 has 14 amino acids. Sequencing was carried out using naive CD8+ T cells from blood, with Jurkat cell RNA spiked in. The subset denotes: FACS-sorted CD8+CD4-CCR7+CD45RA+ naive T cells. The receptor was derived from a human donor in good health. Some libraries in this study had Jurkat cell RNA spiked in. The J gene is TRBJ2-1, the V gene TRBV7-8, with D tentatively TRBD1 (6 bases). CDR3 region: CASSSSTPGQHWFF. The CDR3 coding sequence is TGTGCCAGCAGCTCCTCTACACCGGGACAACACTGGTTCTTC.